This T cell receptor beta chain was captured by sequencing in a study of T cells after posttransplantation cyclophosphamide. Some clones are missing from TCRdb's copy, which holds only in-frame ones; the method was immunoSEQ multiplex PCR. This sample has about 11,000 clones, with 85% to 95% found just once. This CDR3 is built from 14 residues. The germline CDR1 and CDR2 sequences are MGHDK and SYGVNS. The trim removed 5 bases at V and 7 bases at J, leaving 5 bases unmatched. General study points: After PTCy, TRB diversity resembled that of CNI/methotrexate controls.

This related bone marrow graft donor gave peripheral blood on the day of marrow donation. Concerning this clone: Antigen specificity is unknown.

This chain links TRBV25-1 with TRBJ1-4; 9 bases line up with TRBD1. The sequenced material came from naive CD8+ T cells sorted from PBMCs. The clonotype originates from a man younger than 45 in good health and a related stem cell transplant donor. The CDR3 region is CASSTQGAGEKLFF. Written as DNA, the CDR3 is TGTGCCAGCAGTACACAGGGGGCAGGTGAAAAACTGTTTTTT.